The clone carrying this TCR beta chain was recorded many times. Its antigen is undetermined. Between the trimmed V and J ends, which lost 2 bases and 0 bases, there was a span of 8 bases. Germline CDR1 is PRHDT and CDR2 is FYEKMQ (reference sequence). The CDR3 runs 14 residues. Each CDR3 protein gets one entry after TCRdb re-called the 5' RACE reads with MiXCR. Of under 300,000 distinct CDR3 sequences detected, approximately 9% appear once; the ten largest clones hold 6.8%. This entry comes from a study of CD8 T cells in ankylosing spondylitis. Study outcomes and limitations: Some motif variants had been reported before (in reactive arthritis synovial fluid and blood). As reported, disease-linked clones showed significant enrichment in matched ankylosing spondylitis synovial fluid.

The sample comprised blood, either unsorted or a sorted T cell fraction (not recorded which). This chain uses TRBV13 with TRBJ2-7; D might be TRBD1 (6 bases). This TCR came from a male donor with ankylosing spondylitis or in good health (not recorded which). CDR3: CASSLWDNSYEQYF. CDR3 in DNA: TGTGCCAGCAGCTTATGGGACAACTCCTACGAGCAGTACTTC.